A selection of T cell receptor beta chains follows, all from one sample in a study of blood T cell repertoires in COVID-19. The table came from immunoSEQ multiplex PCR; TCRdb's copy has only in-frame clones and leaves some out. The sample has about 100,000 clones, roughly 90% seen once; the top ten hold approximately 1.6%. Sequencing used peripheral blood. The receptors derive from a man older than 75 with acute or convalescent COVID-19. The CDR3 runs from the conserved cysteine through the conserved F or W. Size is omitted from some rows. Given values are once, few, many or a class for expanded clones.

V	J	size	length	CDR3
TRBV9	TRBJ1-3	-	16	CASSVGPQGAGNTIYF
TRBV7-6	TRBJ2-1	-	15	CASSLAASGSNEQFF
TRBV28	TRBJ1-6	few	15	CASSFRGPDNSPLHF
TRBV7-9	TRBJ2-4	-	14	CASSLMGQGNIQYF
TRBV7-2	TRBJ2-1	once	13	CASSLGQYNEQFF
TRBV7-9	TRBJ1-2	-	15	CASSSPGQGASGYTF
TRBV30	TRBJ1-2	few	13	CAWSSTGLYGYTF
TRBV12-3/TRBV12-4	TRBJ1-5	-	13	CASSGTFDQPQHF
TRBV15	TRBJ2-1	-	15	CATSSLAGWLNEQFF
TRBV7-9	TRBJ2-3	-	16	CASSFSAGSPTDTQYF
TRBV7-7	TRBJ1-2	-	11	CASQEDYGYTF
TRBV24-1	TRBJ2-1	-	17	CATSDAQGQGLYNEQFF
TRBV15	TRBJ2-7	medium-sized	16	CATSKGRDGRGYEQYF
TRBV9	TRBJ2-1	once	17	CASSPGGLLARGNEQFF
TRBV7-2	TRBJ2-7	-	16	CASSLVGQGSSYEQYF
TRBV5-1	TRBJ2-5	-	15	CASSVGVAGEETQYF
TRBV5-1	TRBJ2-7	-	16	CASSPPDSAFPYEQYF
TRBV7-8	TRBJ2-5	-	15	CASSSSGTRRETQYF
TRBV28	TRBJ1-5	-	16	CASSLLDRGVHQPQHF
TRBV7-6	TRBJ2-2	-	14	CASSFSIFSGELFF
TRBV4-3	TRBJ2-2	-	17	CASSQDLAGDGTGELFF
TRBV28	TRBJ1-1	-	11	CASSRTGEAFF
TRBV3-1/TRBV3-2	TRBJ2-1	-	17	CASSPPRAGVFYNEQFF
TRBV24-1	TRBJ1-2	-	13	CATSDRGGAGYTF
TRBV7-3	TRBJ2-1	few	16	CASSSRGGSSYNEQFF
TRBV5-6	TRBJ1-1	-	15	CASSPGEGRNTEAFF
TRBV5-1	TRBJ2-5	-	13	CASSFGGEETQYF
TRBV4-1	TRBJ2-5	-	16	CASSQADRATQETQYF
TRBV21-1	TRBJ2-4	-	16	CASSKAEREYQNIQYF
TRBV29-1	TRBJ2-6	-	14	CSVESVSGANVLTF
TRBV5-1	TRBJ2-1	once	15	CASSLAAGAAGEQFF
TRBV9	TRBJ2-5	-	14	CASSTGQAEETQYF
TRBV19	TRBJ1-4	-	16	CASSEAGAGGKEKLFF
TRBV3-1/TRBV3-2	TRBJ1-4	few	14	CASSQVSSNEKLFF
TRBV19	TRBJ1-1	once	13	CASIEQAGFEAFF
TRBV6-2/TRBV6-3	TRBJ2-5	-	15	CASTPPDRGTETQYF
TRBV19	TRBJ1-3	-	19	CASTRTGISYLLSGNTIYF
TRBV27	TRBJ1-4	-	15	CASRVAGRPNEKLFF
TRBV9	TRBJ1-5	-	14	CASSVGTGNQPQHF
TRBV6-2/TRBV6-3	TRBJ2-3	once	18	CASSYFGLAGGPGDTQYF
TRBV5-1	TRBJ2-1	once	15	CASSSGAGGYNEQFF
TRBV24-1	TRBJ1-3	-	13	CATSSQGGNTIYF
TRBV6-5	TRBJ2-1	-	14	CASRTGGSYNEQFF
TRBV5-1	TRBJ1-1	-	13	CASSNTAGTEAFF
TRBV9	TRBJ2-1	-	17	CASSVEVTGVSYNEQFF
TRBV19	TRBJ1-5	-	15	CASRSPQGSNQPQHF
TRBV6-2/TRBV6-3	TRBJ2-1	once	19	CASSYSLAGSLRRNNEQFF
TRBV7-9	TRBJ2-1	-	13	CASSPQGTGEQFF
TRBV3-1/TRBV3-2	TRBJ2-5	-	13	CASGGNRQETQYF
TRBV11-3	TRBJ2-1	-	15	CASSRQGGSYNEQFF